The next 2 T cell receptor beta chains were all read from a single sample in a study of OX40 agonist ivuxolimab in advanced cancers. Here immunoSEQ multiplex PCR was the method, and the copy in TCRdb shows in-frame clones only, minus some. The table has over 25,000 clones, about 85% seen once. The material sequenced was CD4+ or CD8+ T cells sorted from blood, taken in a trial of the OX40 agonist ivuxolimab. The receptors stem from an adult with an advanced solid tumor such as melanoma, head and neck, liver or kidney cancer.

V and J are TRBV9 and TRBJ1-5; TRBD1 agrees at 10 bases. The CDR3 extends over 16 amino acids. Germline CDR1 is SGDLS and CDR2 is YYNGEE. Trimming cost V 4 bases and J 1 base; bases outside gene matches: 5. CDR3 sequence: CASSPGTGVSNQPQHF. CDR3 sequence (DNA): TGTGCCAGCAGCCCCGGGACAGGGGTCAGCAATCAGCCCCAGCATTTT. The whole variable domain, filled in from reference TRBV9 and TRBJ1-5, reads DSGVTQTPKHLITATGQRVTLRCSPRSGDLSVYWYQQSLDQGLQFLIQYYNGEERAKGNILERFSAQQFPDLHSELNLSSLELGDSALYFCASSPGTGVSNQPQHFGDGTRLSIL.

This chain links TRBV27 with TRBJ1-1, with unresolved D. Germline loops: CDR1 MNHEY, CDR2 SMNVEV (reference sequence). The CDR3 loop spans 12 amino acids. The germline V and J ends were trimmed by 6 bases and 1 base, with 6 bases remaining between them. The CDR3 DNA reads TGTGCCAGCAGGGAGGAGAACACTGAAGCTTTCTTT. Amino acids: CASREENTEAFF.